The clone carrying this T cell receptor beta chain was counted only a few times. The data derive from a study of blood T cell repertoires in COVID-19. The CDR3 is 15 residues long. Between the trimmed V and J ends, which lost 5 bases and 2 bases, there was a span of 15 bases. Per the germline V gene, CDR1 is SQVTM and CDR2 is ANQGSEA. Original methodology: Estimation of nucleated cell counts relied on the amplification of reference gene primers. Libraries were prepared by immunoSEQ multiplex PCR; TCRdb keeps only in-frame clonotypes and omits some of them. From that table come the V and J calls and clone size; the DNA was used to work out D and trimming. The data contain approximately 210,000 clones, roughly 86% of them singletons.

This chain joins TRBV29-1 and TRBJ1-4; maybe TRBD1 (5 bases). The sequence was collected from a woman between 45 and 65 years old with active or convalescent COVID-19. Source material: peripheral blood. CDR3 in amino acids: CSVSRLRQTNEKLFF. DNA of the CDR3: TGCAGCGTTAGTCGTCTCCGACAGACTAATGAAAAACTGTTTTTT.